This T cell receptor beta chain emerged from a study of OX40 agonist ivuxolimab in advanced cancers. Whole-study context: Ivuxolimab, an agonistic anti-OX40 (CD134) antibody, was given to patients.

The ends lost 0 bases at V and 2 bases at J; junction bases unmatched: 8. The CDR3 has 17 amino acids. Germline V gene lookup returns CDR1 LGHNA and CDR2 YSLEER. Notes on the study in general: On average, CD8+ T cells showed a greater number of expanded clones than CD4+.

Concerning this clone: The antigen is unknown.

Repertoires were generated with immunoSEQ multiplex PCR, while TCRdb's copy carries only in-frame clones and drops some. The sample records about 29,000 clones, about 89% being singletons. The input for sequencing was CD4+ or CD8+ T cells sorted from blood, taken in a trial of the OX40 agonist ivuxolimab. This clonotype originated in an adult with an advanced solid tumor such as melanoma, head and neck, liver or kidney cancer. The V and J genes are TRBV4-3 and TRBJ2-3, with TRBD2 identical over 7 bases. The CDR3 coding sequence is TGCGCCAGCAGCCAAGATAGTCCCGGGAGGCTCACAGATACGCAGTATTTT. Translating it yields CASSQDSPGRLTDTQYF.